The 14 T cell receptor beta chains listed next were all sequenced from one sample in a study of post-analysis software for immune sequencing data. No antigen is known for these receptors. Unique molecular identifiers featured in each of the TCR beta cDNA libraries. Each CDR3 protein gets one entry after TCRdb re-called the PCR reads with MiXCR. Counted here are hundreds of thousands of distinct CDR3 sequences, roughly 40% occurring once; the ten biggest clones make up around 1.7%. General observations from the study: Controls showed lower frequencies than patients for roughly five TRBV segments, and TRBV5-6, TRBV5-1 and TRBV20-1 were among these.

The sequencing input was blood. Source of these receptors: a girl under 18 with multiple sclerosis.

Only a few counts were recorded for this clonotype. This chain joins TRBV5-5 and TRBJ2-7; TRBD1 matches 9 bases. Unmatched junction bases numbered 8, after V lost 5 bases and J lost 5 bases. The germline CDR1 and CDR2 sequences are SGHKS and YYEKEE (reference sequence). The CDR3 runs to 14 residues. For the CDR3, the DNA is TGTGCCAGCAGAGCCGGGACAGGGAGCCACGAGCAGTACTTC. Translating gives CASRAGTGSHEQYF.

This chain connects TRBV6-1 to TRBJ2-7, with D unresolved. CDR1 MNHNS and CDR2 SASEGT come from the germline V gene. The CDR3 runs 14 residues. Trimming pared 2 bases from V and 3 bases from J, leaving 11 bases between. The CDR3 coding sequence is TGTGCCAGCAGTGAACGTTTAATAGTCTACGAGCAGTACTTC. Its translation is CASSERLIVYEQYF.

V and J are TRBV5-1 and TRBJ2-3; no clear D gene. Per germline, CDR1 SGHRS and CDR2 YFSETQ. Trimming removed 3 bases at V and 6 bases at J, with 20 bases between. This CDR3 has 16 residues. CDR3 sequence reads: CASSWTLATARDTQYF. The CDR3 region has the DNA TGCGCCAGCAGCTGGACCTTAGCCACTGCCAGGGATACGCAGTATTTT.

This clonotype has a handful of counts. The chain uses TRBV12-3 or TRBV12-4 and TRBJ2-1, with TRBD2 matching 11 bases. The length of the CDR3 is 17 residues. The junction had 7 bases not matched to a gene; V was cut back by 6 bases and J by 0 bases. CDR3 loop: CASSSLGLAGSYNEQFF. As DNA, the CDR3 is TGTGCCAGCAGCTCCCTCGGACTAGCGGGCTCCTACAATGAGCAGTTCTTC.

The V call is TRBV7-9, the J call TRBJ2-1; maybe TRBD2 (5 bases). Germline loops: CDR1 SEHNR, CDR2 FQNEAQ (reference sequence). The CDR3 totals 15 residues. Trimming took 3 bases from V and 4 from J, leaving 13 bases between them. In DNA, the CDR3 is TGTGCCAGCAGCTTCCTGGACTTACCGTACAATGAGCAGTTCTTC. Translation: CASSFLDLPYNEQFF.

A note on this clonotype: At one of its ends the junction is not consistent with the germline gene, which may arise from a read error. This chain links TRBV7-9 with TRBJ2-7, with 7 nucleotides matching TRBD2. The CDR3 has 16 residues. Per the germline V gene, CDR1 is SEHNR and CDR2 is FQNEAQ (reference sequence). The CDR3 DNA reads TGTGTCAGCAGCTTATTAGGGGAGGGCCTTGCGGACGAGCAGTACTTC. This translates into CVSSLLGEGLADEQYF.

In this sample, this clonotype turned up a few times. The chain couples TRBV12-3 or TRBV12-4 to TRBJ1-2, with D maybe TRBD1 (5 bases). The CDR3 consists of 13 residues. V was shortened by 5 bases and J by 5 bases, with 12 bases between the two germline ends. For the CDR3, the DNA is TGTGCCAGCAGTGACGGGGCAGGGTATGGCTACACCTTC. This translates into CASSDGAGYGYTF.

The table lists this clonotype with a few counts. The chain is built from TRBV20-1 and TRBJ2-1; a possible D gene is TRBD2 (5 bases). Per the germline V gene, CDR1 is DFQATT and CDR2 is SNEGSKA (reference sequence). V was cut by 5 bases and J by 4 bases, with 12 bases left in between. CDR3 length equals 13 residues. The CDR3 loop reads CSAYIPGYNEQFF. CDR3 DNA: TGCAGTGCTTACATCCCGGGATACAATGAGCAGTTCTTC.

This chain joins TRBV27 and TRBJ1-2; TRBD1 matches at 11 bases. Germline loops: CDR1 MNHEY, CDR2 SMNVEV (reference sequence). The CDR3 has 15 amino acids. The V gene end was trimmed by 5 bases and the J gene end by 8 bases; junction bases not matched to a gene: 10. CDR3 bases: TGTGCCAGCAGTAGGACAGGGGGCTTGTCTGGGGGCTACACCTTC. It translates to CASSRTGGLSGGYTF.

The rearrangement links TRBV12-3 or TRBV12-4 to TRBJ1-2; D is uncertain. V was shortened by 6 bases and J by 3 bases, with 20 bases between the two germline ends. The CDR3 extends over 16 amino acids. The CDR3, as DNA: TGTGCCAGCAGCCCTCCCGGGTTTGGAAATCACTATGGCTACACCTTC. This translates into CASSPPGFGNHYGYTF.

There are a few counts of this clonotype. This chain connects TRBV5-1 to TRBJ2-7, with TRBD1 matching 9 bases. CDR1 SGHRS and CDR2 YFSETQ come from the germline V gene. This CDR3 spans 16 amino acids. V was clipped by 0 bases and J by 3 bases; unmatched bases: 7. The CDR3 spells CASSLEGDRGNYEQYF. Here the CDR3 DNA reads TGCGCCAGCAGCTTGGAAGGCGACAGGGGGAACTACGAGCAGTACTTC.

This chain connects TRBV6-5 to TRBJ2-3; TRBD2 aligns across 12 bases. Germline CDR1 and CDR2: MNHEY and SVGAGI. V shed 2 bases, J shed 0 bases, and the junction held 6 bases outside the gene matches. This CDR3 has 18 amino acids. The CDR3 reads CASSYASGRGYSTDTQYF. The CDR3 DNA follows: TGTGCCAGCAGTTACGCTAGCGGGAGGGGTTACAGCACAGATACGCAGTATTTT.

With respect to this clonotype: One end of the junction fails to match germline, which may point to a read error. V usage is TRBV12-3 or TRBV12-4 and J usage is TRBJ2-1; 12 bases align to TRBD2. The CDR3 is 14 amino acids. CDR3 region: CANSFGTSGNEQFF. Here the CDR3 DNA reads TGTGCCAACAGTTTCGGGACTAGCGGGAATGAGCAGTTCTTC.

The chain carries TRBV28 and TRBJ2-7; D is possibly TRBD2 (5 bases). The CDR3 length is 12 residues. Germline values: CDR1 MDHEN, CDR2 SYDVKM. Trimming stripped 5 bases from V and 5 bases from J, with 10 bases between. CDR3 loop: CASSEKRDEQYF. CDR3 in DNA: TGTGCCAGCAGTGAAAAGAGGGACGAGCAGTACTTC.